This TCR beta chain is drawn from a study of CD4 T cells in relation to SARS-CoV-2 and coronaviruses. Looking at the study overall: Patient ages ranged from roughly 20 to 72, median 38. Study observations and caveats: Each donor contributed either pre-pandemic or post-infection samples, not both.

TCRdb keeps only in-frame clones here, not all; method: immunoSEQ multiplex PCR. The table shows some 37,000 clones, with more than 60% occurring only once. CDR1 and CDR2 (germline): MNHEY, SVGAGI. J gave up 4 bases and V 2 bases, and 4 bases lay outside the gene matches. The CDR3 contains 15 residues. This clone was observed a handful of times. Its target is not known. The specimen was memory CD4+ T cells from PBMCs, cultured in vitro. The gene calls are TRBV6-5 and TRBJ2-7; TRBD1 matches at 11 bases. This clonotype originated in an adult with COVID-19. The CDR3 sequence is CASSYNRDRGYEQYF. The CDR3 coding sequence is TGTGCCAGCAGTTACAACCGGGACAGGGGGTACGAGCAGTACTTC.